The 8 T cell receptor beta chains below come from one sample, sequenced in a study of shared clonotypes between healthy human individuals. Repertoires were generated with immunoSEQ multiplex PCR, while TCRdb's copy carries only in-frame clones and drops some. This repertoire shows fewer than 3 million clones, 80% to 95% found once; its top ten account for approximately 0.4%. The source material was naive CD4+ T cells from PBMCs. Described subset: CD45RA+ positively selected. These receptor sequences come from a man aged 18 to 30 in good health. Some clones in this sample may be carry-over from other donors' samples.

CDR3 in amino acids: CASSLDRGWYTQYF. In DNA, the CDR3 is TGTGCCAGCAGCTTGGACAGGGGTTGGTATACGCAGTATTTT. J is TRBJ2-3 and V is TRBV6-1; 9 nucleotides align to TRBD1. There are 14 residues in the CDR3. After removal of 6 bases from V and 7 bases from J, the junction contained 8 bases not matched to a gene. CDR1 MNHNS and CDR2 SASEGT come from the germline V gene.

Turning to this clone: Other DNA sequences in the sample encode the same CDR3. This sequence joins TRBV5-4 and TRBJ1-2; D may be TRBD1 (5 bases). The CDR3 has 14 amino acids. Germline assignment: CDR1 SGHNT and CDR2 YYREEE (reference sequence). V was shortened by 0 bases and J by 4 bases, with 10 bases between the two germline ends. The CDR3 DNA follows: TGTGCCAGCAGCTTGGACGGGGCTAGCTATGGCTACACCTTC. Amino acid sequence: CASSLDGASYGYTF.

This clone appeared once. For the CDR3, the DNA is TGTGCCCTTGGGTCTAGCTCCTACGAGCAGTACTTC. Its translation is CALGSSSYEQYF. The rearrangement links TRBV28 to TRBJ2-7; D uncertain. There are 12 residues in the CDR3. V was clipped by 11 bases and J by 0 bases, with 11 bases between them. Germline CDR1 MDHEN, CDR2 SYDVKM. Full variable domain (missing parts from reference TRBV28 and TRBJ2-7): DVKVTQSSRYLVKRTGEKVFLECVQDMDHENMFWYRQDPGLGLRLIYFSYDVKMKEKGDIPEGYSVSREKKERFSLILESASTNQTSMYLCALGSSSYEQYFGPGTRLTVT.

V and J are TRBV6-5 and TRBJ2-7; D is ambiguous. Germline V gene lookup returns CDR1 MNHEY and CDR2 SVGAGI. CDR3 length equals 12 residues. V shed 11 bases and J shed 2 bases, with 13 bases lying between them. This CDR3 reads CARGAPAYEQYF. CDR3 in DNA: TGTGCCCGCGGAGCCCCCGCCTACGAGCAGTACTTC.

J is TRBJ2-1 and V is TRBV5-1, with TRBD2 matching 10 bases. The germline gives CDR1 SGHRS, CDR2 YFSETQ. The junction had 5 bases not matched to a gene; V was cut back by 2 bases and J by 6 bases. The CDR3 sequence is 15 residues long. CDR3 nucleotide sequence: TGCGCCAGCAGCTTCATAGCGGGAGGCTCCAATGAGCAGTTCTTC. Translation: CASSFIAGGSNEQFF.

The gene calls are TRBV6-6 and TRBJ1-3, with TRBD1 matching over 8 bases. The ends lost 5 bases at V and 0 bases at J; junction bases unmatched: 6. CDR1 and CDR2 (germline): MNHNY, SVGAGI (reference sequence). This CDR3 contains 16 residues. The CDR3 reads CASSGTGSRSGNTIYF. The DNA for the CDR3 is TGTGCCAGCAGTGGGACAGGATCCCGCTCTGGAAACACCATATATTTT.

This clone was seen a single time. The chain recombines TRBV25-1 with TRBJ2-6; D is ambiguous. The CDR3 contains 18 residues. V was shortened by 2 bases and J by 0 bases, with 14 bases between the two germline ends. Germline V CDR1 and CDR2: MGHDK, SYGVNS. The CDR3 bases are TGTGCCAGCAGTGAAGTTGGCAGAACCACCTCTGGGGCCAACGTCCTGACTTTC. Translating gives CASSEVGRTTSGANVLTF. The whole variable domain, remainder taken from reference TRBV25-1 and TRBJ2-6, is EADIYQTPRYLVIGTGKKITLECSQTMGHDKMYWYQQDPGMELHLIHYSYGVNSTEKGDLSSESTVSRIRTEHFPLTLESARPSHTSQYLCASSEVGRTTSGANVLTFGAGSRLTVL.

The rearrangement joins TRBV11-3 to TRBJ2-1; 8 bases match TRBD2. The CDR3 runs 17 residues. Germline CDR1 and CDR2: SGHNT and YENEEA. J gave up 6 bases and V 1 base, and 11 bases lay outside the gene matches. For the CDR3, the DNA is TGTGCCAGCAGCTTAGCCTGGTCGGGAGGGCCTTCCAATGAGCAGTTCTTC. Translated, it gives CASSLAWSGGPSNEQFF.